This T cell receptor (beta chain) was captured in a study of blood T cell repertoires in COVID-19. The wider study: T cells, B-cell-depleted T cells, or PBMCs provided the cDNA or gDNA that served as material.

The repertoire was sequenced with immunoSEQ multiplex PCR; TCRdb's copy has only in-frame clones and lacks some. The sample records tens of thousands of clones, about nine tenths being singletons. The CDR3 loop spans 14 amino acids. V was trimmed by 4 bases and J by 3 bases, leaving 12 bases between them. The V gene's germline CDR1 is KGHSH and CDR2 LQKENI. This sequence joins TRBV18 and TRBJ1-2; D is unclear. Sequencing was performed on peripheral blood. This clonotype was sampled from an older man with acute or convalescent COVID-19. Written as DNA, the CDR3 is TGTGCCAGCTCACACTCTGTAAGCGACTATGGCTACACCTTC. Amino acids: CASSHSVSDYGYTF.